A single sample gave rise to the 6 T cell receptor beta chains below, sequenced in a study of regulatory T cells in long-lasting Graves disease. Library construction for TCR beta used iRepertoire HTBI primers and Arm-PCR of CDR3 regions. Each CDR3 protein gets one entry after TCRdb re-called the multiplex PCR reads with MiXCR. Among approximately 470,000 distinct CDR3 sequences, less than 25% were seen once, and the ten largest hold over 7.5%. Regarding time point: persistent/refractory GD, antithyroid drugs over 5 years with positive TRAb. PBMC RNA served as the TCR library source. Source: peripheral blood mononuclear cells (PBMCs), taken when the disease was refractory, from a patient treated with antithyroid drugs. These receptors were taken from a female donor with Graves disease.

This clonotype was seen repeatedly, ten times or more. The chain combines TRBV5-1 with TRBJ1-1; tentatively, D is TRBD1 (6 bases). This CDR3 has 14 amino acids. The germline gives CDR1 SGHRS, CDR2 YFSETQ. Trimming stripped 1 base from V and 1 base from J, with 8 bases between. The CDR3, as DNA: TGCGCCAGCAGCTTGACGACAGGGAACACTGAAGCTTTCTTT. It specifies CASSLTTGNTEAFF.

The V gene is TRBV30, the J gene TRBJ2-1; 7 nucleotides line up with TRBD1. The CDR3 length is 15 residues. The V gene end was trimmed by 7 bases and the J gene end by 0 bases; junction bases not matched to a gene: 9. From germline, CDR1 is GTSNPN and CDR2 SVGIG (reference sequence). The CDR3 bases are TGTGCCTACAATCACAGGGGAAGCTCCTACAATGAGCAGTTCTTC. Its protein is CAYNHRGSSYNEQFF.

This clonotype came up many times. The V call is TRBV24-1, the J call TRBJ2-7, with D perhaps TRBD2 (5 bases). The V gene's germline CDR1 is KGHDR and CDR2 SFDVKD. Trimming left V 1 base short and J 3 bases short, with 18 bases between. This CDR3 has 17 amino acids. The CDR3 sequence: CATSDLWLASSFYEQYF. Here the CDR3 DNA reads TGTGCCACCAGTGATTTATGGCTAGCCAGTTCGTTCTACGAGCAGTACTTC.

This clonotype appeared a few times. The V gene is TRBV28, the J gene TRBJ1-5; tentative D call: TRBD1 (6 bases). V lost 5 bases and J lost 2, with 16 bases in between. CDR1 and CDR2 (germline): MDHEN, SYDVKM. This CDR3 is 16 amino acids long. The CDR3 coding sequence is TGTGCCAGCAGTCCGGGACACCTGGGGGGCAATCAGCCCCAGCATTTT. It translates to CASSPGHLGGNQPQHF.

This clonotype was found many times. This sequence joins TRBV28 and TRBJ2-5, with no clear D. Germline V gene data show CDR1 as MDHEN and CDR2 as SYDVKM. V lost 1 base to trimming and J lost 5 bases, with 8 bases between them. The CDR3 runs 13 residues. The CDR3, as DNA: TGTGCCAGCAGTTTATCGGTTCCCGAGACCCAGTACTTC. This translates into CASSLSVPETQYF.

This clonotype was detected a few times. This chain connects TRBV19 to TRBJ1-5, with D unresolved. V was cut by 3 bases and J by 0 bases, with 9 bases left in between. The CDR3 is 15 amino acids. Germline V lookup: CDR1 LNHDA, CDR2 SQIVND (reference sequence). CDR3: CASSIGRLSNQPQHF. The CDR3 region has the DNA TGTGCCAGTAGTATCGGCAGGCTTAGCAATCAGCCCCAGCATTTT.